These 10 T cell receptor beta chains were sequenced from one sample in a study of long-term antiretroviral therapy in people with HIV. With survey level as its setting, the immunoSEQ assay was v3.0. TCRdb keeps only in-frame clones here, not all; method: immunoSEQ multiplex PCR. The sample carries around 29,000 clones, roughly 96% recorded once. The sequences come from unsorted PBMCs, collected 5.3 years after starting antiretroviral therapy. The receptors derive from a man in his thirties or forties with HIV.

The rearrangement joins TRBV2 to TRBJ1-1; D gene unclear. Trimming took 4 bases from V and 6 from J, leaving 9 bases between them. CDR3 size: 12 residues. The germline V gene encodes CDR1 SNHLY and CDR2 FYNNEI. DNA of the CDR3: TGTGCCAGCAGTGGAGGCAGTCCTGAAGCTTTCTTT. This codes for CASSGGSPEAFF.

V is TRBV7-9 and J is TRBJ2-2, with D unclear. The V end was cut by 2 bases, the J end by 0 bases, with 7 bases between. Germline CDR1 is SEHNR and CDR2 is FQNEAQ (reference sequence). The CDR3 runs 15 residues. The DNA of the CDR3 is TGTGCCAGCAGCTTACGAGAACCGAACACCGGGGAGCTGTTTTTT. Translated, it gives CASSLREPNTGELFF. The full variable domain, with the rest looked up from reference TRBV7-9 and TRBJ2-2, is DTGVSQNPRHKITKRGQNVTFRCDPISEHNRLYWYRQTLGQGPEFLTYFQNEAQLEKSRLLSDRFSAERPKGSFSTLEIQRTEQGDSAMYLCASSLREPNTGELFFGEGSRLTVL.

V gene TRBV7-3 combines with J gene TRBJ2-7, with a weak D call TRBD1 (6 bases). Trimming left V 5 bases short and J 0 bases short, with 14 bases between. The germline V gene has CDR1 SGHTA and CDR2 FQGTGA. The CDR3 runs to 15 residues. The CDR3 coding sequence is TGTGCCAGCAGCCCAGCTGGGGGCTACTCCTACGAGCAGTACTTC. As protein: CASSPAGGYSYEQYF.

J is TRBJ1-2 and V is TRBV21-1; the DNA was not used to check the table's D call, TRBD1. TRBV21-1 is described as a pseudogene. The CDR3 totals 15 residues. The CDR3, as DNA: TGTGCCAGCAGCGCATTAATTGACAGGGACGCTGGCTACACCTTC. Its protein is CASSALIDRDAGYTF.

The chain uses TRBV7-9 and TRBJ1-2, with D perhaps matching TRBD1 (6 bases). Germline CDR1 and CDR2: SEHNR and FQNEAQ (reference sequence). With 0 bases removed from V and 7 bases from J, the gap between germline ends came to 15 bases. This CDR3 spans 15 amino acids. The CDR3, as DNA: TGTGCCAGCAGCTTAGCGGGGGCAGCGTTTGTTGGCTACACCTTC. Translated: CASSLAGAAFVGYTF.

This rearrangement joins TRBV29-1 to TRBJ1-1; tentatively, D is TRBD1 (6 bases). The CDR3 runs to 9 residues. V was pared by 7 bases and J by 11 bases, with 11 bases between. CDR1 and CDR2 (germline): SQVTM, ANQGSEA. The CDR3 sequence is CSAGEGAFF. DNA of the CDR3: TGCAGCGCAGGGGAAGGGGCTTTCTTT. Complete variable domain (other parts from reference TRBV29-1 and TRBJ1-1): SAVISQKPSRDICQRGTSLTIQCQVDSQVTMMFWYRQQPGQSLTLIATANQGSEATYESGFVIDKFPISRPNLTFSTLTVSNMSPEDSSIYLCSAGEGAFFGQGTRLTVV.

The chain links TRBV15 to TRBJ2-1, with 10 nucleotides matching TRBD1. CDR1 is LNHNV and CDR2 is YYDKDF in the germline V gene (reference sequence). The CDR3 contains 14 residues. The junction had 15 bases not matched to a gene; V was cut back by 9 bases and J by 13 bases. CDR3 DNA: TGTGCCACACAGCCCGGACAGGGGGACCCTTACCAGTTCTTC. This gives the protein CATQPGQGDPYQFF.

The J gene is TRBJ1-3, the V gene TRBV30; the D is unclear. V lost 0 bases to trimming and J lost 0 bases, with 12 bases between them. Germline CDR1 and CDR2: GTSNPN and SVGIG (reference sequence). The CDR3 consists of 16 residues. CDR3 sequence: CAWSVLEVISGNTIYF. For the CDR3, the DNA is TGTGCCTGGAGTGTACTAGAGGTTATCTCTGGAAACACCATATATTTT.

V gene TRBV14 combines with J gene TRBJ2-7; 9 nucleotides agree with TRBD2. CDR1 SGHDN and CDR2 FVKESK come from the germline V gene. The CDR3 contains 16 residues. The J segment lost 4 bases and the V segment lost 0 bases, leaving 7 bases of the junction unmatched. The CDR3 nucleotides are TGTGCCAGCAGCCAAGATGAGGCGGGAGGGCCGTACGAGCAGTACTTC. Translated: CASSQDEAGGPYEQYF.

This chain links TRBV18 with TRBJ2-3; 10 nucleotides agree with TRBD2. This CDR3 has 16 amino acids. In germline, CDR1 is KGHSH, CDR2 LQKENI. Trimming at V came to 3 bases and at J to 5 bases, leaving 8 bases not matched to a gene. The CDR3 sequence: CASSPVASGSLDTQYF. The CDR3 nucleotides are TGTGCCAGCTCACCCGTGGCTAGCGGGAGTTTAGATACGCAGTATTTT.